This T cell receptor beta chain is drawn from a study of graft-versus-host responses after intestinal transplantation. Of note for this clone: The antigen is undetermined.

Overall study results and limits: GvH clones detected in recipient marrow included some appearing first in ileum or blood. Early declines in HvG clones that occurred post-transplant were associated with peak circulating GvH clone levels.

The CDR3 consists of 15 residues. Germline loops: CDR1 SGHRS, CDR2 YFSETQ. V was trimmed by 0 bases and J by 3 bases, leaving 9 bases between them. The data were produced by immunoSEQ multiplex PCR, yet TCRdb's version contains in-frame clones alone and is incomplete. The sample records around 110,000 clones, just over 90% being singletons. The TCR was taken from a human donor who received an intestinal transplant. V is TRBV5-1 and J is TRBJ1-4, with D possibly being TRBD1 (6 bases). Material: unstimulated CD4+ T cells sorted from spleen or lymph node cells, obtained before intestinal transplant. The CDR3 DNA sequence: TGCGCCAGCAGCTTGGGCAAGGGGGCTAATGAAAAACTGTTTTTT. It is translated as CASSLGKGANEKLFF. Full variable domain (remainder filled in from reference TRBV5-1 and TRBJ1-4): KAGVTQTPRYLIKTRGQQVTLSCSPISGHRSVSWYQQTPGQGLQFLFEYFSETQRNKGNFPGRFSGRQFSNSRSEMNVSTLELGDSALYLCASSLGKGANEKLFFGSGTQLSVL.